This T cell receptor beta chain stems from a study of Ad26.COV2.S vaccination and SARS-CoV-2 variants. Study conclusions and caveats: Substantial breadth in spike-specific CD8+ and CD4+ T cell responses was reportedly seen after vaccination. Assessments of TCR breadth and depth may have underestimated the total T cell responses.

CDR3 size: 13 residues. V was trimmed by 4 bases and J by 4 bases, leaving 11 bases between them. CDR1 and CDR2 from the germline V gene are SGHRS and YFSETQ. This clone was detected only once. Antigen specificity is unknown. This table comes from immunoSEQ multiplex PCR, and its TCRdb copy is limited to in-frame clones, with some not included. There are hundreds of thousands of clones in the sample; 92% occur only once, and around 1.7% lies in the top ten. Noted treatment: some 19 received Ad26.COV2.S at low or high dose, single or two shots; 5 received placebo; per-sample allocation not given. After the first vaccine or placebo injection, samples were drawn on day 63.

Specimen: peripheral blood, collected in a trial of Ad26.COV2.S vaccine versus placebo. The TCR originated in a person aged 18-60 years who received the Ad26.COV2.S COVID-19 vaccine or a placebo. The chain couples TRBV5-1 to TRBJ2-5; no clear D gene. This chain's CDR3 is CASSPWSLETQYF. The CDR3 nucleotides read TGCGCCAGCAGCCCTTGGTCCCTAGAGACCCAGTACTTC.